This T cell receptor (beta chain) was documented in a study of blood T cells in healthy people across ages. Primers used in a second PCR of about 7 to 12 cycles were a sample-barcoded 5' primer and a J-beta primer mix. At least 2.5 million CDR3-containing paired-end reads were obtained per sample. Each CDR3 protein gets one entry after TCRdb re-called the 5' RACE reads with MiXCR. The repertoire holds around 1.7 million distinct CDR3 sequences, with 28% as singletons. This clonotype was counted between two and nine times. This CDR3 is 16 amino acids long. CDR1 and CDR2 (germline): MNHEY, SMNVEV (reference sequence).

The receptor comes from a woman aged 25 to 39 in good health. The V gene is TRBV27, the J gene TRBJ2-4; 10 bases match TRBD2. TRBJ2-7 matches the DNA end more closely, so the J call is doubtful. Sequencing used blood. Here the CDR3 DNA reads TGTGCCAGCAGTTTATCGCCAGCGGGGGGGGGCTCCGAGCAGTACTTC. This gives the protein CASSLSPAGGGSEQYF.